Below are 8 T cell receptor beta chains sequenced from a single sample in a study of T-cell reconstitution after alpha-beta-depleted transplantation in children. TCRbeta library preparation incorporated unique molecular identifiers. TCRdb itself ran the PCR reads through MiXCR, one entry per CDR3 protein. The data contain 200,000 to 250,000 distinct CDR3 sequences, just under 8.5% of them singletons. Sequencing used PBMCs, mostly from graft donor cells, obtained 180 days after TCRalphabeta/CD19-depleted stem cell transplant. The receptors stem from a male patient between 10 and 17 years old who had a stem cell transplant for acute lymphoblastic leukemia, so the T cells may come from the graft donor.

This clonotype appeared many times. The chain uses TRBV29-1 and TRBJ1-1, with D hard to call. The V end was cut by 3 bases, the J end by 0 bases, with 8 bases between. Per the germline V gene, CDR1 is SQVTM and CDR2 is ANQGSEA. The CDR3 is made up of 13 amino acids. The DNA of the CDR3 is TGCAGCGTTGACCGGCAGCTGAACACTGAAGCTTTCTTT. Its protein is CSVDRQLNTEAFF.

Ten or more counts support this clonotype. The genes are TRBV12-3 or TRBV12-4 and TRBJ2-7, with unresolved D. Deletions cut 7 bases from V and 2 bases from J, with 18 bases between. This CDR3 comprises 15 residues. CDR3 coding DNA: TGTGCCAGCACCATATCACTCACCCTCCCCTACGAGCAGTACTTC. The encoded protein is CASTISLTLPYEQYF.

Many counts were recorded for this clonotype. The chain's CDR3 is CASTHGGSIRTQYF. The DNA for the CDR3 is TGTGCCAGCACCCACGGAGGGTCGATAAGGACCCAGTACTTC. The chain recombines TRBV6-1 with TRBJ2-5, with D tentatively TRBD2 (6 bases). From germline, CDR1 is MNHNS and CDR2 SASEGT. CDR3 length: 14 residues. V shed 7 bases and J shed 7 bases, with 19 bases lying between them.

This clonotype was seen repeatedly, ten times or more. The chain couples TRBV10-3 to TRBJ2-7; D is possibly TRBD1 (5 bases). CDR1 and CDR2 from the germline V gene are ENHRY and SYGVKD. V was clipped by 6 bases and J by 3 bases, with 12 bases between them. The CDR3 consists of 13 residues. The CDR3 bases are TGTGCCATCAGAGGGGATTCAAACTACGAGCAGTACTTC. It encodes CAIRGDSNYEQYF.

The J gene is TRBJ2-3, the V gene TRBV20-1; 10 bases map to TRBD1. This CDR3 region has 15 residues. J gave up 6 bases and V 3 bases, and 9 bases lay outside the gene matches. Per the germline V gene, CDR1 is DFQATT and CDR2 is SNEGSKA (reference sequence). DNA for the CDR3: TGCAGTGCTAGGAGGCCCGGGACAGGGGTGGATACGCAGTATTTT. It encodes CSARRPGTGVDTQYF.

In its sample, this clonotype was seen a few times. V is TRBV12-3 or TRBV12-4 and J is TRBJ2-1; 8 nucleotides match TRBD2. Trimming cost V 6 bases and J 5 bases; bases outside gene matches: 12. The CDR3 is 16 amino acids. The CDR3 DNA reads as TGTGCCAGCAGGACCGGGGGGGTAGCGGGAAACAATGAGCAGTTCTTC. Amino acid sequence: CASRTGGVAGNNEQFF.

This clonotype occurred many times. The genes are TRBV29-1 and TRBJ1-5, with D possibly TRBD1 on 6 matching bases. V lost 5 bases and J 7 bases, leaving 15 bases between the germline ends. CDR1 and CDR2 (germline): SQVTM, ANQGSEA. CDR3 length equals 13 residues. CDR3 protein: CSVKTGARQPQHF. CDR3 DNA: TGCAGCGTTAAAACGGGGGCGCGACAGCCCCAGCATTTT.

This clonotype came up many times. The rearrangement joins TRBV4-2 to TRBJ2-7; 11 bases line up with TRBD2. This CDR3 contains 18 residues. Germline V CDR1 and CDR2: LGHNA, YNFKEQ. Germline trimming cut 0 bases from V and 3 bases from J; bases unmatched to any gene: 10. CDR3 bases: TGTGCCAGCAGCCAAGAAACAGTGGGGACTAGCGGCTTCTACGAGCAGTACTTC. Translation gives CASSQETVGTSGFYEQYF.